The 8 T cell receptor beta chains below come from one sample, sequenced in a study of radiotherapy plus CTLA-4 blockade in lung cancer. The assay was immunoSEQ multiplex PCR, and TCRdb's table has in-frame clones only and misses some. The sample records roughly 62,000 clones, roughly four fifths being singletons. The sample in question was peripheral blood, obtained from a patient treated with radiotherapy plus ipilimumab. These receptors were collected from a human donor with non-small cell lung cancer who had a complete response to radiotherapy plus ipilimumab.

This sequence joins TRBV5-4 and TRBJ2-7; TRBD2 matches at 9 bases. CDR3 size: 13 residues. CDR1 and CDR2 (germline): SGHNT, YYREEE (reference sequence). Unmatched junction bases numbered 8, after V lost 7 bases and J lost 6 bases. The CDR3 region is CASRVSGGSEQYF. CDR3 in DNA: TGTGCCAGCCGTGTAAGCGGGGGGAGCGAGCAGTACTTC.

This clone was seen at least ten times. V and J are TRBV6-4 and TRBJ2-3; no reliable D call. The CDR3 runs to 15 residues. Per germline, CDR1 MRHNA and CDR2 SNTAGT. V lost 6 bases and J 0 bases, leaving 13 bases between the germline ends. The CDR3 DNA follows: TGTGCCAGCAGCGTACAGTTATCTAGCACAGATACGCAGTATTTT. Amino acid sequence: CASSVQLSSTDTQYF.

This chain joins TRBV11-2 and TRBJ2-7; 8 nucleotides agree with TRBD2. Germline values: CDR1 SGHAT, CDR2 FQNNGV. The CDR3 has 15 amino acids. After removal of 5 bases from V and 4 bases from J, the junction contained 10 bases not matched to a gene. CDR3 sequence: CASSLSFGGVYEQYF. The CDR3 bases are TGTGCCAGCAGCCTCAGTTTCGGGGGGGTGTACGAGCAGTACTTC.

The V call is TRBV30, the J call TRBJ1-2, with D possibly TRBD1 on 5 matching bases. The CDR3 has 11 residues. V lost 5 bases to trimming and J lost 4 bases, with 8 bases between them. Germline values: CDR1 GTSNPN, CDR2 SVGIG (reference sequence). CDR3 loop: CAWGGVYGYTF. The CDR3 bases are TGTGCCTGGGGGGGGGTCTATGGCTACACCTTC.

This clone has a handful of counts. The chain uses TRBV6-6 and TRBJ2-7; D gene unclear. V lost 0 bases to trimming and J lost 0 bases, with 6 bases between them. The germline gives CDR1 MNHNY, CDR2 SVGAGI (reference sequence). This CDR3 is 14 amino acids long. CDR3 sequence reads: CASSYSHSSYEQYF. The DNA of the CDR3 is TGTGCCAGCAGTTACTCCCACAGCTCCTACGAGCAGTACTTC.

This chain links TRBV4-1 with TRBJ1-1; 8 bases fit TRBD1. The germline V gene has CDR1 MGHRA and CDR2 YSYEKL. The length of the CDR3 is 18 residues. With 0 bases clipped from V and 2 bases from J, the junction kept 11 bases outside the gene matches. The CDR3 sequence is CASSQDRRTGRFNTEAFF. DNA of the CDR3: TGCGCCAGCAGCCAAGATCGTAGGACAGGGCGATTTAACACTGAAGCTTTCTTT.

This chain joins TRBV7-8 and TRBJ2-1; D perhaps matches TRBD1 (6 bases). CDR1 and CDR2 from the germline V gene are SGHVS and FQNEAQ. This CDR3 has 13 residues. V was clipped by 1 base and J by 6 bases, with 7 bases between them. The CDR3 is CASSLVGGNEQFF. The DNA for the CDR3 is TGTGCCAGCAGCTTAGTAGGGGGCAATGAGCAGTTCTTC.

This chain uses TRBV4-1 with TRBJ1-1; D is undetermined. Germline loops: CDR1 MGHRA, CDR2 YSYEKL. V dropped 1 base and J dropped 1 base, with 7 bases sitting between them. CDR3 length: 14 residues. The CDR3 nucleotides are TGCGCCAGCAGCCAAGGGCCAGAGAACACTGAAGCTTTCTTT. Its protein is CASSQGPENTEAFF.